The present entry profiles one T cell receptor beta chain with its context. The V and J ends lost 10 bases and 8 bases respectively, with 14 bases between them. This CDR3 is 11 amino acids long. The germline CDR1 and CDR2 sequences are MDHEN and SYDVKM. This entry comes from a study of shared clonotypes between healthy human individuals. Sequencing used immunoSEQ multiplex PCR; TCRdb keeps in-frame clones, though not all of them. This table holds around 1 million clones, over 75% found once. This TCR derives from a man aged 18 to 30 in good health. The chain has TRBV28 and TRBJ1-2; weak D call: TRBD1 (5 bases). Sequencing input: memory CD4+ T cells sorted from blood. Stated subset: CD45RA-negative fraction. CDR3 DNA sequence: TGTGCCATCCTACTGACAGACGGCTACACCTTC. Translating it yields CAILLTDGYTF.